Listed here are 3 T cell receptor beta chains from one sample, sequenced in a study of CD8 T cells in ankylosing spondylitis. TCRdb independently ran MiXCR on the 5' RACE reads; one entry per CDR3 protein. The table lists roughly 130,000 distinct CDR3 sequences, 6.5% to 9% of them singletons. The sequencing input was blood, either unsorted or a sorted T cell fraction (not recorded which). The receptors were sampled from a male donor with ankylosing spondylitis or in good health (not recorded which).

The sample holds many counts of this clonotype. This chain connects TRBV5-1 to TRBJ1-1; 7 bases align to TRBD1. The V gene's germline CDR1 is SGHRS and CDR2 YFSETQ. This CDR3 spans 14 amino acids. Unmatched junction bases numbered 5, after V lost 4 bases and J lost 2 bases. This CDR3 is CASSAQGSNTEAFF. CDR3 in DNA: TGCGCCAGCAGCGCACAGGGGTCTAACACTGAAGCTTTCTTT.

This chain uses TRBV28 with TRBJ2-7; D unresolved. There are 11 residues in the CDR3. V lost 6 bases and J lost 8, with 11 bases in between. The germline V gene has CDR1 MDHEN and CDR2 SYDVKM. The CDR3 loop is CASRNAFQQYF. The CDR3 DNA follows: TGTGCCAGCAGGAACGCGTTCCAGCAGTACTTC.

This clonotype was recorded at least ten times. The gene calls are TRBV15 and TRBJ2-1; TRBD1 agrees at 7 bases. After removal of 4 bases from V and 3 bases from J, the junction contained 9 bases not matched to a gene. Germline CDR1 reads LNHNV; CDR2 reads YYDKDF (reference sequence). The CDR3 length is 16 residues. The CDR3 protein is CATSKVRDSIYNEQFF. CDR3 nucleotides: TGTGCCACCAGCAAGGTCCGGGACAGTATCTACAATGAGCAGTTCTTC. The complete variable domain, with remaining parts taken from reference TRBV15 and TRBJ2-1, reads DAMVIQNPRYQVTQFGKPVTLSCSQTLNHNVMYWYQQKSSQAPKLLFHYYDKDFNNEADTPDNFQSRRPNTSFCFLDIRSPGLGDTAMYLCATSKVRDSIYNEQFFGPGTRLTVL.